This passage covers 20 T cell receptor beta chains from one sample sequenced in a study of blood T cell repertoires in COVID-19. The table came from immunoSEQ multiplex PCR; TCRdb's copy has only in-frame clones and leaves some out. The sample has under 200,000 clones; around 84% are singletons. Sequenced input: peripheral blood. The source of these receptors is a man aged 55 to 70 with COVID-19, enrolled during active disease.

The V gene is TRBV29-1, the J gene TRBJ2-7, with 7 bases aligning to TRBD1. Germline V gives CDR1 SQVTM, CDR2 ANQGSEA. This CDR3 has 13 residues. J gave up 3 bases and V 6 bases, and 8 bases lay outside the gene matches. For the CDR3, the DNA is TGCAGCGTAAAAGTCTACAGGGGCTACGAGCAGTACTTC. Translation gives CSVKVYRGYEQYF.

V usage is TRBV10-3 and J usage is TRBJ2-1, with D maybe TRBD2 (6 bases). In germline, CDR1 is ENHRY, CDR2 SYGVKD. V dropped 6 bases and J dropped 9 bases, with 9 bases sitting between them. This CDR3 comprises 11 residues. CDR3 sequence (DNA): TGTGCCATCAGGGGAGCGGGTGAGCAGTTCTTC. Translating it yields CAIRGAGEQFF.

The chain couples TRBV6-1 to TRBJ1-2; 8 bases are shared with TRBD1. The CDR3 length is 15 residues. Losses at the gene ends were 2 bases for V and 4 bases for J; bases not matched to a gene: 6. Germline V lookup: CDR1 MNHNS, CDR2 SASEGT. The CDR3 here is CASSEMGTGVYGYTF. CDR3 DNA: TGTGCCAGCAGTGAAATGGGGACAGGAGTCTATGGCTACACCTTC.

The V and J genes are TRBV5-6 and TRBJ2-5; 10 positions match TRBD1. The germline V gene has CDR1 SGHDT and CDR2 YYEEEE. The CDR3 is 16 amino acids. The junction had 11 bases not matched to a gene; V was cut back by 4 bases and J by 5 bases. The CDR3 DNA is TGTGCCAGCAGCCCCCTGGGGGACAGGGGAGTCGAGACCCAGTACTTC. Amino acids: CASSPLGDRGVETQYF.

This chain's CDR3 is CASRNPGQGASPLHF. In DNA, the CDR3 is TGTGCCAGTAGAAACCCGGGACAGGGGGCCTCACCCCTCCACTTT. The V and J genes are TRBV19 and TRBJ1-6; 12 bases map to TRBD1. CDR3 size: 15 residues. After removal of 6 bases from V and 10 bases from J, the junction contained 7 bases not matched to a gene. Germline V gene sequence: CDR1 LNHDA, CDR2 SQIVND (reference sequence). Based on the CDR3 plus reference TRBV19 and TRBJ1-6, the full variable domain is DGGITQSPKYLFRKEGQNVTLSCEQNLNHDAMYWYRQDPGQGLRLIYYSQIVNDFQKGDIAEGYSVSREKKESFPLTVTSAQKNPTAFYLCASRNPGQGASPLHFGNGTRLTVT.

As concerns this clone: This CDR3 is also generated by other DNA sequences in the sample. The chain joins TRBV12-3 or TRBV12-4 to TRBJ1-2; 9 positions agree with TRBD1. There are 13 residues in the CDR3. Trimming took 5 bases from V and 5 from J; bases not matched to a gene: 3. CDR3 sequence: CASSPGTGYGYTF. The CDR3 nucleotides read TGTGCCAGCAGTCCCGGGACAGGGTATGGCTACACCTTC.

The rearrangement joins TRBV6-6 to TRBJ1-6; D uncertain. V was pared by 4 bases and J by 9 bases, with 16 bases between. Germline V gene lookup returns CDR1 MNHNY and CDR2 SVGAGI (reference sequence). The CDR3 contains 15 residues. As DNA, the CDR3 is TGTGCCAGCAGTTCCCCTGCCGCGGGGTTTTCACCCCTCCACTTT. Residues: CASSSPAAGFSPLHF.

A note on this clone: Other DNA sequences in this sample translate to the same CDR3. The gene calls are TRBV7-2 and TRBJ2-1, with 11 bases aligning to TRBD2. Looked up from germline, CDR1 is SGHTA and CDR2 is FQGNSA. The junction had 0 bases not matched to a gene; V was cut back by 1 base and J by 4 bases. The CDR3 consists of 15 residues. The CDR3 reads CASSLGLAGYNEQFF. CDR3 coding DNA: TGTGCCAGCAGCTTAGGACTAGCGGGGTACAATGAGCAGTTCTTC.

The J gene is TRBJ2-1, the V gene TRBV6-4, with 10 bases that match TRBD1. V was pared by 7 bases and J by 8 bases, with 14 bases of the junction left unmatched. Germline V gives CDR1 MRHNA, CDR2 SNTAGT. CDR3 length equals 16 residues. CDR3 nucleotides: TGTGCCAGCATTTGGCCGGGGACAGGGGACACCCATGAGCAGTTCTTC. The encoded protein is CASIWPGTGDTHEQFF.

This chain links TRBV5-4 with TRBJ2-6; 8 bases are a match to TRBD1. V was clipped by 2 bases and J by 0 bases; unmatched bases: 7. The CDR3 is 18 amino acids. Germline V gene sequence: CDR1 SGHNT, CDR2 YYREEE (reference sequence). The CDR3 coding sequence is TGTGCCAGCAGCTTAGGACAGGGTATCCTCTCTGGGGCCAACGTCCTGACTTTC. This encodes CASSLGQGILSGANVLTF.

This clone was observed a single time. V is TRBV3-1 (or the pseudogene TRBV3-2) and J is TRBJ1-5; 7 bases agree with TRBD1. The CDR3 has 15 residues. Germline CDR1 LGHDT, CDR2 YNNKEL (reference sequence). V shed 1 base and J 4 bases; nucleotides not matched to a gene: 4. CDR3 region: CASSQGPGGNQPQHF. CDR3 bases: TGTGCCAGCAGCCAAGGACCAGGGGGTAATCAGCCCCAGCATTTT.

V is TRBV6-5 and J is TRBJ1-2, with a tentative D call TRBD1 (6 bases). CDR3 length: 12 residues. Germline V gives CDR1 MNHEY, CDR2 SVGAGI. V lost 9 bases and J 0 bases, leaving 8 bases between the germline ends. This CDR3 is CASHRANYGYTF. The CDR3 region has the DNA TGTGCCAGTCACAGGGCTAACTATGGCTACACCTTC.

The V gene is TRBV6-2 or TRBV6-3, the J gene TRBJ2-2; 7 bases fit TRBD2. CDR3 length: 17 residues. CDR1 and CDR2 (germline): MNHEY, SVGEGT. V was clipped by 0 bases and J by 1 base; unmatched bases: 5. CDR3 coding DNA: TGTGCCAGCAGTTACTCGATCCAGCGGGAGAACACCGGGGAGCTGTTTTTT. Translating it yields CASSYSIQRENTGELFF.

The rearrangement joins TRBV7-3 to TRBJ2-5; 11 bases line up with TRBD1. The ends lost 5 bases at V and 5 bases at J; junction bases unmatched: 4. The V gene's germline CDR1 is SGHTA and CDR2 FQGTGA. This CDR3 has 14 residues. The CDR3 loop reads CASSRDRGSETQYF. As DNA, the CDR3 is TGTGCCAGCAGCCGGGACAGGGGGTCGGAGACCCAGTACTTC.

This clone was counted between two and nine times. The J gene is TRBJ2-1, the V gene TRBV5-4; possible D gene TRBD2, 6 bases. V lost 4 bases to trimming and J lost 1 base, with 12 bases between them. The CDR3 is made up of 15 amino acids. Germline lookup yields CDR1 SGHNT and CDR2 YYREEE (reference sequence). CDR3 sequence: CASSRGTSSYNEQFF. CDR3 nucleotides: TGTGCCAGCAGCCGAGGGACTTCTTCCTACAATGAGCAGTTCTTC.

The rearrangement uses TRBV18 and TRBJ2-7; TRBD1 agrees at 11 bases. The CDR3 consists of 16 residues. Germline CDR1 KGHSH, CDR2 LQKENI. Losses at the gene ends were 3 bases for V and 0 bases for J; bases not matched to a gene: 4. CDR3 DNA sequence: TGTGCCAGCTCACCGATAGGGACAGGGGGCTCCTACGAGCAGTACTTC. This sequence encodes CASSPIGTGGSYEQYF.

The V gene is TRBV19, the J gene TRBJ2-7; a weak D match, TRBD1 (5 bases). Germline CDR1 and CDR2: LNHDA and SQIVND (reference sequence). There are 12 residues in the CDR3. V was cut by 6 bases and J by 4 bases, with 10 bases left in between. This CDR3 reads CASRTDSYEQYF. The CDR3 region has the DNA TGTGCCAGTAGAACCGACAGTTACGAGCAGTACTTC.

This chain links TRBV7-3 with TRBJ2-5; a possible D gene is TRBD2 (6 bases). This CDR3 comprises 16 residues. Germline CDR1 reads SGHTA; CDR2 reads FQGTGA. Trimming removed 2 bases at V and 3 bases at J, with 16 bases between. The CDR3 is CASSLLGLAAKETQYF. The CDR3 region has the DNA TGTGCCAGCAGCTTACTTGGGTTAGCGGCAAAAGAGACCCAGTACTTC. The full variable domain, rest sourced from reference TRBV7-3 and TRBJ2-5, is GAGVSQTPSNKVTEKGKYVELRCDPISGHTALYWYRQSLGQGPEFLIYFQGTGAADDSGLPNDRFFAVRPEGSVSTLKIQRTERGDSAVYLCASSLLGLAAKETQYFGPGTRLLVL.

This clone came up a few times. The chain joins TRBV19 to TRBJ2-5; 9 nucleotides align to TRBD1. Germline V gene data show CDR1 as LNHDA and CDR2 as SQIVND (reference sequence). The trim removed 6 bases at V and 5 bases at J, leaving 10 bases unmatched. The CDR3 loop spans 15 amino acids. As DNA, the CDR3 is TGTGCCAGTAGCACGGGACAGGGTGTCGTGGAGACCCAGTACTTC. It translates to CASSTGQGVVETQYF. Looking up the rest from reference TRBV19 and TRBJ2-5 gives the full variable domain: DGGITQSPKYLFRKEGQNVTLSCEQNLNHDAMYWYRQDPGQGLRLIYYSQIVNDFQKGDIAEGYSVSREKKESFPLTVTSAQKNPTAFYLCASSTGQGVVETQYFGPGTRLLVL.

The J gene is TRBJ2-7, the V gene TRBV19, with 9 bases lining up with TRBD1. The V and J ends lost 4 bases and 3 bases, in that order; junction bases with no gene match: 4. The CDR3 has 14 residues. From germline, CDR1 is LNHDA and CDR2 SQIVND (reference sequence). The CDR3 loop is CASSTRQGVYEQYF. The CDR3 DNA follows: TGTGCCAGTAGTACAAGACAGGGGGTCTACGAGCAGTACTTC.